One T cell receptor (beta chain) is described in this entry. Its antigen remains unknown. PCR primers comprised 60 Vbeta and 13 Jbeta primers. TCRdb keeps only in-frame clones here, not all; method: immunoSEQ multiplex PCR. The sample has about 50,000 clones. These data originate in a study of cytomegalovirus exposure and HLA in healthy donors. The length of the CDR3 is 15 residues. The germline V gene has CDR1 SNHLY and CDR2 FYNNEI. Trimming cost V 4 bases and J 10 bases; bases outside gene matches: 13. Study-wide results and caveats: A later look showed TCR association rates differing by HLA locus, highest for DRB1 and lowest for HLA-C. Most subjects' HLA-A and HLA-B alleles were reportedly predicted from TCR beta sequences.

Sequenced material: PBMCs. This receptor was identified in a woman aged 18-30 years in good health and CMV-seronegative. The chain uses TRBV2 and TRBJ1-5, with 7 positions matching TRBD1. CDR3 residues: CASSVEGAGIGPQHF. For the CDR3, the DNA is TGTGCCAGCAGTGTCGAGGGGGCAGGCATCGGACCCCAGCATTTT.